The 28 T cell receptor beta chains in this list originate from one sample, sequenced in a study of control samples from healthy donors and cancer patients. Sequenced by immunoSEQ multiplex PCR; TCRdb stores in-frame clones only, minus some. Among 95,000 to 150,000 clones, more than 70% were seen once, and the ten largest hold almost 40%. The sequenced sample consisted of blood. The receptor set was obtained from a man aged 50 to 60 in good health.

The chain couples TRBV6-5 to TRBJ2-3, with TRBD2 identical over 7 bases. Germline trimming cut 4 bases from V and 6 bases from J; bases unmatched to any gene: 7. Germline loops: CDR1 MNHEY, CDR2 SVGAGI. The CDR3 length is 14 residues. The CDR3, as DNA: TGTGCCAGCAGTTGGGGCGGGGGTTACGATACGCAGTATTTT. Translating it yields CASSWGGGYDTQYF.

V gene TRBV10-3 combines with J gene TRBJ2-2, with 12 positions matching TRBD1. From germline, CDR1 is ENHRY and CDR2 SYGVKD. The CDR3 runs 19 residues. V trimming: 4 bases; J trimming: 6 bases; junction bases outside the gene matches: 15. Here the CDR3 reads CAISGGQKAGTGGPGELFF. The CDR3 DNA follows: TGTGCCATCAGTGGAGGACAAAAAGCCGGGACAGGGGGCCCCGGGGAGCTGTTTTTT.

As DNA, the CDR3 is TGTGCCAGCACCGGATCGGGGGACAGGGTACTGTACGAGCAGTACTTC. It codes for CASTGSGDRVLYEQYF. This chain links TRBV2 with TRBJ2-7; TRBD1 matches 9 bases. The germline V gene has CDR1 SNHLY and CDR2 FYNNEI. The V segment lost 7 bases and the J segment 4 bases; nucleotides outside the gene matches: 14. The CDR3 is 16 residues long.

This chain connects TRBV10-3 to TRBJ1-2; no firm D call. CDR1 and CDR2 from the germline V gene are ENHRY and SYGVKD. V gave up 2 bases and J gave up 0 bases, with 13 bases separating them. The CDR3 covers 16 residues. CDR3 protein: CAISEATAKANYGYTF. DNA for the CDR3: TGTGCCATCAGTGAGGCGACTGCGAAGGCTAACTATGGCTACACCTTC.

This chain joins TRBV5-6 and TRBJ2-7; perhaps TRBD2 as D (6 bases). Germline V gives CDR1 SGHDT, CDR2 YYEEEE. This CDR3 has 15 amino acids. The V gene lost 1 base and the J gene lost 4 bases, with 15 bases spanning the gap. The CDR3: CASSLPREGTYEQYF. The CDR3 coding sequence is TGTGCCAGCAGCTTGCCGCGGGAAGGGACTTACGAGCAGTACTTC. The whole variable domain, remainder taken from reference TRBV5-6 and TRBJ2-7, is DAGVTQSPTHLIKTRGQQVTLRCSPKSGHDTVSWYQQALGQGPQFIFQYYEEEERQRGNFPDRFSGHQFPNYSSELNVNALLLGDSALYLCASSLPREGTYEQYFGPGTRLTVT.

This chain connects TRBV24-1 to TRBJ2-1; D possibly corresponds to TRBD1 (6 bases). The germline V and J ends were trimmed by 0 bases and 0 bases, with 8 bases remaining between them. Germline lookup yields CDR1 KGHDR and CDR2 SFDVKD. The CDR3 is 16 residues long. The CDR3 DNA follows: TGTGCCACCAGTGATTTGACAGGGAGCTCCTACAATGAGCAGTTCTTC. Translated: CATSDLTGSSYNEQFF.

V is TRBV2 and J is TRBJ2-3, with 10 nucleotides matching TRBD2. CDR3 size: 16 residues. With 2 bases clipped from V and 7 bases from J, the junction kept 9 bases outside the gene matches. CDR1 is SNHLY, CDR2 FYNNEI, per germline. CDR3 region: CASSESWASGGNTQYF. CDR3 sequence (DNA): TGTGCCAGCAGTGAAAGTTGGGCTAGCGGGGGCAATACGCAGTATTTT.

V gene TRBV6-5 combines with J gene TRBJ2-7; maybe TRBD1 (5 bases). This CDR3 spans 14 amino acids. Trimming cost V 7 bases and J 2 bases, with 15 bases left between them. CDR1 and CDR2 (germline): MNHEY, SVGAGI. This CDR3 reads CASNTLRAPYEQYF. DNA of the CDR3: TGTGCCAGCAATACTCTCAGGGCCCCCTACGAGCAGTACTTC.

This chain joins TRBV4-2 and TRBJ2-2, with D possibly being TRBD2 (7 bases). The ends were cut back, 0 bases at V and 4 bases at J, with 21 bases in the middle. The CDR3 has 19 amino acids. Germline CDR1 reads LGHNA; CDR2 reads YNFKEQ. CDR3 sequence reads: CASSQERGVGGGRTGELFF. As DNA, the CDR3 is TGTGCCAGCAGCCAAGAACGGGGGGTGGGGGGGGGCCGCACCGGGGAGCTGTTTTTT.

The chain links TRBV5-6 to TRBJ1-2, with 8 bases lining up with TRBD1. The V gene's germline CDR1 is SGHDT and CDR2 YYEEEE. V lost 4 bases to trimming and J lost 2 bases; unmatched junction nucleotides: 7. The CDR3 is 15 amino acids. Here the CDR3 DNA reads TGTGCCAGCAGCCCGACAGGGGCCCCCAACTATGGCTACACCTTC. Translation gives CASSPTGAPNYGYTF.

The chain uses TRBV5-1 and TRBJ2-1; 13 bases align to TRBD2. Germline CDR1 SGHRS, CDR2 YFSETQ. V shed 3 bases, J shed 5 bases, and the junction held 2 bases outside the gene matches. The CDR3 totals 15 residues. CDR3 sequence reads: CASSSGLAGHNEQFF. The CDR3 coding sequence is TGCGCCAGCAGCTCGGGACTAGCGGGACACAATGAGCAGTTCTTC.

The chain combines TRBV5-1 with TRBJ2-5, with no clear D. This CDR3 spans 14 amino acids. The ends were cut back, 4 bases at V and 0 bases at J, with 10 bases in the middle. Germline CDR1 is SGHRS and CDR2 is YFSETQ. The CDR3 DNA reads TGCGCCAGCAGCGGTTACTTTTACCAAGAGACCCAGTACTTC. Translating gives CASSGYFYQETQYF.

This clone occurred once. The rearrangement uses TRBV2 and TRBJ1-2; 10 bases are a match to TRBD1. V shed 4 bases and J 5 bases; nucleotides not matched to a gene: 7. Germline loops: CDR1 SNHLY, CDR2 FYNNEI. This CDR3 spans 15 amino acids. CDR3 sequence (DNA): TGTGCCAGCAGTGGGGAGACAGGGGGCGGGTATGGCTACACCTTC. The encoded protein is CASSGETGGGYGYTF.

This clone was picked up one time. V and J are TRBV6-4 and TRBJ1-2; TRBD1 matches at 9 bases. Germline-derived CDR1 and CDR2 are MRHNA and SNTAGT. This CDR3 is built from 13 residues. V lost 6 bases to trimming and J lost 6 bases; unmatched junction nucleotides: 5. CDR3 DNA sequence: TGTGCCAGCAGGGGCGGGACAGGGAATGGCTACACCTTC. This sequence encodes CASRGGTGNGYTF.

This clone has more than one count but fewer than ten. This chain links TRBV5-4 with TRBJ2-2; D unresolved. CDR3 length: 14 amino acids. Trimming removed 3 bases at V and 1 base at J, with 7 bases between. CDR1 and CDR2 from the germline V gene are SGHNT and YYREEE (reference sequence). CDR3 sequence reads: CASSSYKNTGELFF. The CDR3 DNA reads TGTGCCAGCAGCTCTTACAAGAACACCGGGGAGCTGTTTTTT.

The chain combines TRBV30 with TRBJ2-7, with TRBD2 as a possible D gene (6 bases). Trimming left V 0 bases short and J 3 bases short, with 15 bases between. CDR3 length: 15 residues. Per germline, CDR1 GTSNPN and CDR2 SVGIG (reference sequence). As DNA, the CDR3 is TGTGCCTGGAGTGTAGGTTGGGGACTGAGCTACGAGCAGTACTTC. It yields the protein CAWSVGWGLSYEQYF.

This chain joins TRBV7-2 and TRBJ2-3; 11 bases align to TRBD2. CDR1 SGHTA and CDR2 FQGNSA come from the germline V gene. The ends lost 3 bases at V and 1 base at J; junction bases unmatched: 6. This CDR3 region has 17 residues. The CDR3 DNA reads TGTGCCAGCAGCTTCGGGGTACTAGCGGGGGGCACAGATACGCAGTATTTT. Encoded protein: CASSFGVLAGGTDTQYF.

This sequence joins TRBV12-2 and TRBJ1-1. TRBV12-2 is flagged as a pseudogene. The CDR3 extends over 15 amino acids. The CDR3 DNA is TGTGCAAGTCGCTTCTGGTCCGACGGTCGGAATGAAGCTTTCTTT. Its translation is CASRFWSDGRNEAFF.

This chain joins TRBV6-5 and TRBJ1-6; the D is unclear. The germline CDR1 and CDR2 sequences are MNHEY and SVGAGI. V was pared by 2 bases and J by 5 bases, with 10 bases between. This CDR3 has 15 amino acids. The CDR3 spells CASSYGGFNNSPLHF. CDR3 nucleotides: TGTGCCAGCAGTTACGGCGGCTTCAATAATTCACCCCTCCACTTT.

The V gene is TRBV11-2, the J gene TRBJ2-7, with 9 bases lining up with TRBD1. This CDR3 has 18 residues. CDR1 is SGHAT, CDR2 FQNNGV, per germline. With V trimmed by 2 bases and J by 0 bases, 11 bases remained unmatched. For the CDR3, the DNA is TGTGCCAGCAGCTTATCCGGGACAGGGTGGTTGGACTCCTACGAGCAGTACTTC. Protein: CASSLSGTGWLDSYEQYF. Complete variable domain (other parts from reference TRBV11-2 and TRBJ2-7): EAGVAQSPRYKIIEKRQSVAFWCNPISGHATLYWYQQILGQGPKLLIQFQNNGVVDDSQLPKDRFSAERLKGVDSTLKIQPAKLEDSAVYLCASSLSGTGWLDSYEQYFGPGTRLTVT.

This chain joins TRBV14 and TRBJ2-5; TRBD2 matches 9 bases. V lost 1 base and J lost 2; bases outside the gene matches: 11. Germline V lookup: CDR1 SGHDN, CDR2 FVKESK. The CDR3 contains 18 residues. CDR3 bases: TGTGCCAGCAGCCAAGTTTCTCGCGGGGGGGAGTGGCAAGAGACCCAGTACTTC. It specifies CASSQVSRGGEWQETQYF.

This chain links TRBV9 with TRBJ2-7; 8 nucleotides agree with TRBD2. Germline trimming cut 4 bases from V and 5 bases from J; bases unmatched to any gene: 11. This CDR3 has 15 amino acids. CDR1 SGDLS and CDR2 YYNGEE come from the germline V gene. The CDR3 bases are TGTGCCAGCAGCCCACGATACGGGGGGGCGAACGAGCAGTACTTC. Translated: CASSPRYGGANEQYF.

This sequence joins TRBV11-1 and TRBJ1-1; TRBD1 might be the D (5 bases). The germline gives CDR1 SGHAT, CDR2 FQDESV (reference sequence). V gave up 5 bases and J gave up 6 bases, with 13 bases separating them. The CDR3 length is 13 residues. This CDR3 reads CASSRAGYPEAFF. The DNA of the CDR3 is TGTGCCAGCAGCCGAGCAGGGTACCCTGAAGCTTTCTTT.

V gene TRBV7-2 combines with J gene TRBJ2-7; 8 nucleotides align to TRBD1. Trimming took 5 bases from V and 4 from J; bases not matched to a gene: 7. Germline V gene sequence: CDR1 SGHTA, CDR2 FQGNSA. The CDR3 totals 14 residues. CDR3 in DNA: TGTGCCAGCAGCCCGGACAGGGATCAGTACGAGCAGTACTTC. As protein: CASSPDRDQYEQYF.

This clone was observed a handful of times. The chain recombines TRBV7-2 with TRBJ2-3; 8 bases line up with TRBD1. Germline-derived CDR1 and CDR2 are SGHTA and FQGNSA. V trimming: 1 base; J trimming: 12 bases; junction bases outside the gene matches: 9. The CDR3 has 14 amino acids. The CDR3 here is CASSLEGRGRDQYF. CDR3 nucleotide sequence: TGTGCCAGCAGCTTAGAGGGCAGGGGGCGGGATCAGTATTTT.

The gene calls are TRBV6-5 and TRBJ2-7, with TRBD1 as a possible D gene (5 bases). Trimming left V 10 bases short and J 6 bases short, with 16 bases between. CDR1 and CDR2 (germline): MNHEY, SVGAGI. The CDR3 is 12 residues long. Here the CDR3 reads CATAFTGCEQYF. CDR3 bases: TGTGCCACTGCATTCACAGGCTGCGAGCAGTACTTC.

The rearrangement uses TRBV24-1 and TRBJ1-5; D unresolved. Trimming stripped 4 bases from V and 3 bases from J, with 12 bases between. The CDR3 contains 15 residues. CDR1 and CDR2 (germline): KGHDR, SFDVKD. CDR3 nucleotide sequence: TGTGCCACCAGTGACCATAGACGGATCAATCAGCCCCAGCATTTT. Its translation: CATSDHRRINQPQHF.

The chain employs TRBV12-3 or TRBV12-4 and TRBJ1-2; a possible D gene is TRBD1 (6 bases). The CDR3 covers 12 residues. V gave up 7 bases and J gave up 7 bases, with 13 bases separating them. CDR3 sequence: CASTPGGLGYTF. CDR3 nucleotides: TGTGCCAGCACCCCGGGGGGGCTTGGCTACACCTTC.